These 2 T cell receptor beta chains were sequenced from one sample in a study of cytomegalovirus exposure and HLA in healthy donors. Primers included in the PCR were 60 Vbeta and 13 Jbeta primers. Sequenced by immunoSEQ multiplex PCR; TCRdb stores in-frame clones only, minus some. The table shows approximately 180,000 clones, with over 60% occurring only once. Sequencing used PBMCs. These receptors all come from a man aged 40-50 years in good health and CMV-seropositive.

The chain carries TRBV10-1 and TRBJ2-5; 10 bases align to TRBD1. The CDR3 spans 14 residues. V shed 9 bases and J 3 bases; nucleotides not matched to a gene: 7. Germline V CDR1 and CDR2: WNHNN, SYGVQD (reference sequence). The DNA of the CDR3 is TGCGCCAGGAAAAGGGACAGGGGAAAAGAGACCCAGTACTTC. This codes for CARKRDRGKETQYF.

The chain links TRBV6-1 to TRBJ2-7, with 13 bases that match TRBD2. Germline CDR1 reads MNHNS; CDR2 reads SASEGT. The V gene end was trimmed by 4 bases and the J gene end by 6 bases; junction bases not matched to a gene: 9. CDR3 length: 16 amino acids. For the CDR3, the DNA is TGTGCCAGCAGTGTAAGACTAGCGGGAGGATCCGGCGAGCAGTACTTC. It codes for CASSVRLAGGSGEQYF.